This passage covers 21 T cell receptor beta chains from one sample sequenced in a study of response to subunit inactivated influenza vaccine. TCRdb fed the RT-PCR reads into MiXCR, producing one record per CDR3 protein. The sample gives 450,000 to 550,000 distinct CDR3 sequences, roughly 27% of which show up once; less than 2.5% is in the top ten. The sequencing used CD4+ T cells sorted from PBMCs, collected more than 4 days after vaccination. The receptors stem from a man in his fifties who received an inactivated influenza vaccine.

CDR3 bases: TGTGCCAGCTCCTGGGTGCGGGCGAACACTGAAGCTTTCTTT. Its translation is CASSWVRANTEAFF. The gene calls are TRBV5-8 and TRBJ1-1; no clear D gene. Between the trimmed V and J ends, which lost 7 bases and 1 base, there was a span of 14 bases. Germline values: CDR1 SGHTS, CDR2 YDEGEE. The CDR3 loop spans 14 amino acids.

The V gene is TRBV30, the J gene TRBJ1-5, with a possible D match to TRBD1 (6 bases). Germline-derived CDR1 and CDR2 are GTSNPN and SVGIG (reference sequence). This CDR3 is 15 amino acids long. Trimming pared 0 bases from V and 7 bases from J, leaving 16 bases between. The CDR3 DNA reads as TGTGCCTGGAGTGTACAGCTGGGGGGCAGGCAGCCCCAGCATTTT. Translating gives CAWSVQLGGRQPQHF.

This clonotype was seen a handful of times. V is TRBV5-1 and J is TRBJ2-1; no clear D gene. Germline V CDR1 and CDR2: SGHRS, YFSETQ. V was trimmed by 0 bases and J by 0 bases, leaving 16 bases between them. CDR3 length equals 18 residues. The CDR3: CASSLALQASRSYNEQFF. The CDR3 DNA reads TGCGCCAGCAGCTTGGCTCTCCAGGCCTCCCGCTCCTACAATGAGCAGTTCTTC.

The chain carries TRBV20-1 and TRBJ1-2; D is unclear. CDR1 and CDR2 (germline): DFQATT, SNEGSKA (reference sequence). The CDR3 spans 13 residues. V lost 0 bases and J lost 6, with 11 bases in between. CDR3 sequence: CSAREIKRDGYTF. CDR3 nucleotide sequence: TGCAGTGCTAGAGAGATCAAAAGGGATGGCTACACCTTC.

The rearrangement links TRBV15 to TRBJ2-5; D ambiguous. The CDR3 covers 13 residues. The germline V gene has CDR1 LNHNV and CDR2 YYDKDF (reference sequence). V was shortened by 3 bases and J by 4 bases, with 9 bases between the two germline ends. The CDR3 sequence: CATSSWLGETQYF. The CDR3 DNA is TGTGCCACCAGCAGCTGGCTCGGAGAGACCCAGTACTTC.

Only a few counts were recorded for this clonotype. The V and J genes are TRBV5-5 and TRBJ2-2, with TRBD2 as a possible D gene (6 bases). The CDR3 sequence is 14 residues long. V was clipped by 5 bases and J by 6 bases, with 14 bases between them. Germline lookup yields CDR1 SGHKS and CDR2 YYEKEE (reference sequence). The CDR3 region is CASRRDFWAGELFF. The CDR3 DNA reads TGTGCCAGCAGGCGGGACTTTTGGGCCGGGGAGCTGTTTTTT.

This clonotype has a handful of counts. This chain joins TRBV20-1 and TRBJ1-5; D is uncertain. The CDR3 spans 12 residues. Germline values: CDR1 DFQATT, CDR2 SNEGSKA (reference sequence). Trimming cost V 5 bases and J 0 bases, with 5 bases left between them. The CDR3 loop is CSAYSSNQPQHF. The CDR3 DNA is TGCAGTGCTTACAGTAGCAATCAGCCCCAGCATTTT.

This clonotype appeared many times. This sequence joins TRBV5-6 and TRBJ2-3, with 7 bases identical to TRBD2. V shed 4 bases and J 6 bases; nucleotides not matched to a gene: 8. Germline CDR1 is SGHDT and CDR2 is YYEEEE. This CDR3 has 14 residues. The DNA for the CDR3 is TGTGCCAGCAGCAACTGGGACTATGGGGATACGCAGTATTTT. Translating it yields CASSNWDYGDTQYF.

The chain joins TRBV12-3 or TRBV12-4 to TRBJ2-7, with 9 bases that match TRBD1. V was pared by 5 bases and J by 6 bases, with 2 bases of the junction left unmatched. There are 12 residues in the CDR3. CDR3 sequence: CASSMGQGEQYF. As DNA, the CDR3 is TGTGCCAGCAGTATGGGACAGGGCGAGCAGTACTTC.

The CDR3 sequence is CSTLAGGGNEQFF. The CDR3 DNA reads as TGCAGTACGCTAGCGGGAGGAGGGAATGAGCAGTTCTTC. The gene calls are TRBV20-1 and TRBJ2-1, with 11 bases aligning to TRBD2. V lost 8 bases to trimming and J lost 7 bases; unmatched junction nucleotides: 7. The CDR3 covers 13 residues. In germline, CDR1 is DFQATT, CDR2 SNEGSKA (reference sequence).

The rearrangement joins TRBV20-1 to TRBJ2-5; the D gene is possibly TRBD1 (6 bases). The V gene lost 0 bases and the J gene lost 3 bases, with 14 bases spanning the gap. This CDR3 region has 15 residues. The germline V gene encodes CDR1 DFQATT and CDR2 SNEGSKA (reference sequence). The CDR3 loop is CSARDSGPGEETQYF. CDR3 DNA: TGCAGTGCTAGAGATTCGGGGCCAGGGGAAGAGACCCAGTACTTC.

This clonotype was recorded many times. The chain carries TRBV20-1 and TRBJ1-1, with no clear D. This CDR3 is 12 amino acids long. From germline, CDR1 is DFQATT and CDR2 SNEGSKA (reference sequence). Trimming stripped 0 bases from V and 10 bases from J, with 12 bases between. The chain's CDR3 is CSARDVIEGAFF. The CDR3 coding sequence is TGCAGTGCTAGAGACGTAATTGAAGGAGCTTTCTTT.

This clonotype has more than one count but fewer than ten. The gene calls are TRBV7-2 and TRBJ2-4, with D maybe TRBD1 (5 bases). CDR1 and CDR2 (germline): SGHTA, FQGNSA. V was clipped by 4 bases and J by 3 bases, with 16 bases between them. CDR3 length: 16 amino acids. The CDR3 nucleotides read TGTGCCAGCAGCTCCCAAGTCCAGGGTATCAAAAACATTCAGTACTTC. Encoded protein: CASSSQVQGIKNIQYF.

This clonotype occurred a few times. V gene TRBV6-1 combines with J gene TRBJ1-2; TRBD1 matches 7 bases. The length of the CDR3 is 15 residues. With V trimmed by 5 bases and J by 2 bases, 8 bases remained unmatched. Germline V gene lookup returns CDR1 MNHNS and CDR2 SASEGT. CDR3 sequence: CASSPTGKMNYGYTF. DNA for the CDR3: TGTGCCAGCAGTCCGACAGGGAAAATGAACTATGGCTACACCTTC.

J is TRBJ2-1 and V is TRBV7-2; 10 bases are shared with TRBD2. Per the germline V gene, CDR1 is SGHTA and CDR2 is FQGNSA. V lost 3 bases to trimming and J lost 4 bases; unmatched junction nucleotides: 6. There are 16 residues in the CDR3. CDR3 nucleotide sequence: TGTGCCAGCAGCTTCTATTCTAGCGGGAGTTACAATGAGCAGTTCTTC. Its translation: CASSFYSSGSYNEQFF.

The chain combines TRBV12-3 or TRBV12-4 with TRBJ2-3, with D possibly being TRBD2 (5 bases). CDR3 length: 14 residues. The ends were cut back, 2 bases at V and 5 bases at J, with 11 bases in the middle. The DNA of the CDR3 is TGTGCCAGCAGTTTAAGAGGGCGTGAAGATACGCAGTATTTT. As protein: CASSLRGREDTQYF.

Only a few counts were recorded for this clonotype. This chain connects TRBV20-1 to TRBJ2-5; a possible D gene is TRBD2 (5 bases). Per the germline V gene, CDR1 is DFQATT and CDR2 is SNEGSKA (reference sequence). The V end was cut by 3 bases, the J end by 2 bases, with 10 bases between. This CDR3 is built from 13 residues. This CDR3 is CSASLGVQETQYF. For the CDR3, the DNA is TGCAGTGCTAGTCTCGGGGTACAAGAGACCCAGTACTTC.

This clonotype has a count of ten or more. This chain connects TRBV7-3 to TRBJ2-1; D possibly uses TRBD1 or TRBD2 (6 bases each). V lost 5 bases and J lost 10, with 18 bases in between. Germline V lookup: CDR1 SGHTA, CDR2 FQGTGA. This CDR3 is 14 amino acids long. The CDR3 loop reads CASSPQTGALEQFF. The CDR3 nucleotides read TGTGCCAGCAGCCCCCAGACGGGGGCCCTCGAGCAGTTCTTC.

The chain couples TRBV3-1 to TRBJ2-7; 9 nucleotides align to TRBD1. CDR3 size: 15 residues. The trim removed 4 bases at V and 3 bases at J, leaving 7 bases unmatched. Germline V lookup: CDR1 LGHDT, CDR2 YNNKEL (reference sequence). This CDR3 is CASSLIGTGNYEQYF. The CDR3 nucleotides are TGTGCCAGCAGCCTAATCGGGACAGGGAACTACGAGCAGTACTTC.

The chain carries TRBV6-2 or TRBV6-3 and TRBJ2-7; 7 bases are shared with TRBD1. V was clipped by 6 bases and J by 1 base; unmatched bases: 6. The V gene's germline CDR1 is MNHEY and CDR2 SVGEGT. The CDR3 contains 14 residues. The CDR3 reads CASSLRGLSYEQYF. In DNA, the CDR3 is TGTGCCAGCAGCCTTAGGGGGCTGTCCTACGAGCAGTACTTC.

This clonotype was seen many times. This chain uses TRBV6-5 with TRBJ2-1; 10 positions agree with TRBD2. Germline CDR1 MNHEY, CDR2 SVGAGI. V lost 2 bases and J lost 8; bases outside the gene matches: 6. The CDR3 loop spans 15 amino acids. The CDR3 DNA sequence: TGTGCCAGCAGTTACAGGAGCGGGGGGGCATATGAGCAGTTCTTC. This translates into CASSYRSGGAYEQFF.